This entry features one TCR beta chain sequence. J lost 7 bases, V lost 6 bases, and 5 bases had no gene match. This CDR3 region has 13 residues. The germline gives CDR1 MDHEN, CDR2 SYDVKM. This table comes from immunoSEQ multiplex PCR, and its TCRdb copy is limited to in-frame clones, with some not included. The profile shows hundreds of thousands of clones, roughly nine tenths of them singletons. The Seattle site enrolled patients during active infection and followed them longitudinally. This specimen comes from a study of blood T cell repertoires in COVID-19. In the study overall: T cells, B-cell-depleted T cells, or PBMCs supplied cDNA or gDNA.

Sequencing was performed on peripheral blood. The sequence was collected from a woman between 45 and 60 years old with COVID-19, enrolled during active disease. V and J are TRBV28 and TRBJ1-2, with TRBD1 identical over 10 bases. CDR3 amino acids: CASREDRGGGYTF. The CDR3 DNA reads TGTGCCAGCAGGGAGGACAGGGGGGGTGGCTACACCTTC.